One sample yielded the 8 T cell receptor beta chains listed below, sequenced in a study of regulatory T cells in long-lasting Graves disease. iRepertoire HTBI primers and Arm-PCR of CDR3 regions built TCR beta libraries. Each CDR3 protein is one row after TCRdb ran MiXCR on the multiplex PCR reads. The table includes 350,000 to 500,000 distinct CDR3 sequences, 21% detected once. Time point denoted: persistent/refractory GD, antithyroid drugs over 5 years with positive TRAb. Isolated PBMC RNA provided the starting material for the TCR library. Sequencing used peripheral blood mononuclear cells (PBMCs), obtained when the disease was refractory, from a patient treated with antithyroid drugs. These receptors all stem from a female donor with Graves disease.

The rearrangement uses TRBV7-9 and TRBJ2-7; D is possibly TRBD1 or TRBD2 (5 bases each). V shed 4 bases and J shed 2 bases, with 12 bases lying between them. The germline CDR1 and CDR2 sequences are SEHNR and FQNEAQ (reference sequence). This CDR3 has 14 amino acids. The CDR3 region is CASSSGRLAYEQYF. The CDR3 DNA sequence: TGTGCCAGCAGCTCGGGACGGCTGGCCTACGAGCAGTACTTC.

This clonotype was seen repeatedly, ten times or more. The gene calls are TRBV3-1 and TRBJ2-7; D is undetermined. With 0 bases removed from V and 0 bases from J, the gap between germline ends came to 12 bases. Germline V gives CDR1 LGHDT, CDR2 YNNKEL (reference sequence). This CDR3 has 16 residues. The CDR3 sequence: CASSQDLSQSSYEQYF. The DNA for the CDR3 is TGTGCCAGCAGCCAAGATTTGTCGCAGAGCTCCTACGAGCAGTACTTC.

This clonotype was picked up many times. This CDR3 reads CSVSLGGRYYGYTF. The CDR3 DNA follows: TGCAGCGTTTCCCTAGGTGGCAGGTACTATGGCTACACCTTC. This rearrangement joins TRBV29-1 to TRBJ1-2; D call uncertain. The CDR3 is made up of 14 amino acids. Trimming took 5 bases from V and 3 from J, leaving 16 bases between them. The germline CDR1 and CDR2 sequences are SQVTM and ANQGSEA. Combining the CDR3 with reference TRBV29-1 and TRBJ1-2 gives the whole variable domain SAVISQKPSRDICQRGTSLTIQCQVDSQVTMMFWYRQQPGQSLTLIATANQGSEATYESGFVIDKFPISRPNLTFSTLTVSNMSPEDSSIYLCSVSLGGRYYGYTFGSGTRLTVV.

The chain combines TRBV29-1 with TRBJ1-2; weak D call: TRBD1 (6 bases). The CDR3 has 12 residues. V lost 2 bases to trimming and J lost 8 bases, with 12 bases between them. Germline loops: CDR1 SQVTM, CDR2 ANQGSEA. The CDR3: CSVEWGRGGYTF. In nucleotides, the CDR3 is TGCAGCGTTGAATGGGGCAGGGGCGGCTACACCTTC.

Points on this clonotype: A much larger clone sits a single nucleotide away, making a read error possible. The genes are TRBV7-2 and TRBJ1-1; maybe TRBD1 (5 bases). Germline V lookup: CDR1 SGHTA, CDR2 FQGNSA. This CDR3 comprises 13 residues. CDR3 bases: TGTGCCGGCAGCTTGACAGAACACACTGAAGCTTTCTTT. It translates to CAGSLTEHTEAFF.

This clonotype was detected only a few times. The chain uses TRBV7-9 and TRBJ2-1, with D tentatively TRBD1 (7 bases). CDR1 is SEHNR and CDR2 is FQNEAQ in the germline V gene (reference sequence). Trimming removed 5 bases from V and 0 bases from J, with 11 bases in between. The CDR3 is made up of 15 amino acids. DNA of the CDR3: TGTGCCAGCAGCCCAGGGGGGCCCTCCTACAATGAGCAGTTCTTC. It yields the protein CASSPGGPSYNEQFF.

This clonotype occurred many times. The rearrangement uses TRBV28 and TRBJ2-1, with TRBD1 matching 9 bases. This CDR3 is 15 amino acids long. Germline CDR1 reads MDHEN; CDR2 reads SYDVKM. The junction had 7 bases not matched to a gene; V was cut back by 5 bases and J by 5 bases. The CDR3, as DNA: TGTGCCAGCAGTCAATCGGGACAGGGCGACAATGAGCAGTTCTTC. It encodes CASSQSGQGDNEQFF.

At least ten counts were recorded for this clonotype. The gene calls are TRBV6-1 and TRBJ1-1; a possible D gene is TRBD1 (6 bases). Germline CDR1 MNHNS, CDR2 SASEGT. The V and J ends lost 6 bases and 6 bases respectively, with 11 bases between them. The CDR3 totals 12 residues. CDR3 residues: CASRDGGAEAFF. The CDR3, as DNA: TGTGCCAGCAGGGACGGGGGCGCTGAAGCTTTCTTT.